The subject of this entry is one T cell receptor beta chain. Its antigen is still unknown. Base qualities are not at hand, and no much larger clone is one base apart. CDR1 is given as SGHRS and CDR2 as YFSETQ, both from the germline V gene. V and J are truncated by 0 bases and 5 bases respectively, leaving an intervening sequence of 11 bases. CDR3 length: 14 amino acids, cysteine to phenylalanine. CDR3 DNA is the only sequence kept; it has 42 bases, read in frame from the first base. Sample time point, as interpreted from the label and publication: baseline before first vaccination. The vaccinee samples were drawn from two UK trials, COV001 and COV002, one of which was a single-blind randomized controlled phase 2/3 trial testing AZD1222 (ChAdOx1 nCoV-19) in healthy adults. For TCRbeta chain sequencing, PBMC samples were collected from trial participants at day 0 and at day 28 after the second dose.

These data belong to a study of T cell responses to AZD1222 COVID-19 vaccine (dated by TCRdb to about 2021). About the study as a whole: AZD1222 recipients given second doses at about 4 weeks or at about 12 weeks were pooled, since spike-specific TCR depth and breadth were not found to differ between the two schedules. A total of 233 trial participants underwent TCR sequencing, of whom approximately 200 had received two doses of AZD1222 and around 25 had received two doses of the MenACWY control vaccine. Trial participants were enrolled by age into subgroups of 18-55, 56-69 and 70-plus years, and approximately 150, 30 and 60 TCR-sequenced participants, respectively, were included in these subgroups.

The CDR3 regions of human TCRbeta chains were subjected to immunosequencing. Per the source publication's procedure: TCRs in the repertoires were matched against a reference library of SARS-CoV-2-specific TCRs that had been generated with the MIRA antigen-specificity platform. Breadth was defined as the fraction of unique TCRs that were SARS-CoV-2-associated, and depth was defined as the fraction of total T cells that were SARS-CoV-2-associated. Using the MIRA data, every spike-specific TCR was mapped to the spike region that the TCR reacted to and assigned to either a CD4 or a CD8 class. Log10-transformed breadth and depth values were compared by one-way ANOVA with Sidak's multiple comparisons tests. In its TCRdb copy, this immuneACCESS table keeps in-frame sequences only and misses some clones. Where compared with another copy, unresolved V genes explain less than half of these, and the others have no known cause. The DNA was the basis for D and trimming; V, J and clone size are from that table. The sample records roughly 77,000 clones, roughly nine tenths of which are singletons. About 5% of the sample comes from the top ten.

Points the paper makes about the study in general: Vaccine-associated CD4 TCRs spanned the whole spike protein, with dominant responses in regions 160-218 and 743-854. Reportedly, close to half of the unique spike-specific TCRs recognized epitopes lying outside the regions that are mutated in the B.1.351 and B.1.1.7 variants. A significant rise in spike-specific TCR breadth and depth was observed after two AZD1222 doses relative to day 0 and relative to MenACWY recipients. Because no day 14 peak-response samples were available, repertoires were characterized only after the peak T cell response. Conclusions about previously exposed vaccinees are limited, since just five or six AZD1222 recipients were seropositive for SARS-CoV-2 at baseline. In the small 56-69-year group, the increase in depth fell short of significance, most likely because of low power. Participants were mostly white British, with more females than males. The authors suggested clonal diversity may have been underestimated.

This receptor chain uses TRBV5-1 and TRBJ2-5; the D gene is possibly TRBD1, with 5 bases matching. This TCR was sampled from an adult in good health. This material consisted of peripheral blood, taken on day 0 of AZD1222 vaccination. CDR3 loop: CASSLAAGWETQYF. The nucleotide sequence is given as TGCGCCAGCAGCTTGGCGGCAGGGTGGGAGACCCAGTACTTC.